A few counts support the clone carrying this T cell receptor beta chain. Its matching antigen is unknown. V was clipped by 5 bases and J by 2 bases, with 10 bases between them. Germline CDR1 and CDR2: SQVTM and ANQGSEA. CDR3 length equals 13 residues. This record belongs to a study of immune evolution from preneoplasia to lung adenocarcinoma. Whole-study context: HLA loss of heterozygosity: 6% to 7.5% AIS, about 15% MIA, over 25% ADC, none AAH.

General study points: Top clone share appeared to fall from AAH through AIS, MIA, adenocarcinoma. T cell clonality was higher in KRAS-mutant than EGFR-mutant or wild-type nodules.

Histologic diagnosis was independently verified by two lung pathologists. This table comes from immunoSEQ multiplex PCR, and its TCRdb copy is limited to in-frame clones, with some not included. The sample has approximately 4,900 clones, 88% seen once. Sequenced: FFPE atypical adenomatous hyperplasia tissue from the lung. The subset denotes: atypical adenomatous hyperplasia (AAH), lung preneoplasia. The V and J genes are TRBV29-1 and TRBJ1-3; D not certain. This TCR was sampled from a person aged 70 to 85 with lung adenocarcinoma. The CDR3 spells CSVIQGPGNTIYF. The CDR3 DNA is TGCAGCGTTATACAAGGTCCTGGAAACACCATATATTTT. The whole variable domain, remainder taken from reference TRBV29-1 and TRBJ1-3, is SAVISQKPSRDICQRGTSLTIQCQVDSQVTMMFWYRQQPGQSLTLIATANQGSEATYESGFVIDKFPISRPNLTFSTLTVSNMSPEDSSIYLCSVIQGPGNTIYFGEGSWLTVV.